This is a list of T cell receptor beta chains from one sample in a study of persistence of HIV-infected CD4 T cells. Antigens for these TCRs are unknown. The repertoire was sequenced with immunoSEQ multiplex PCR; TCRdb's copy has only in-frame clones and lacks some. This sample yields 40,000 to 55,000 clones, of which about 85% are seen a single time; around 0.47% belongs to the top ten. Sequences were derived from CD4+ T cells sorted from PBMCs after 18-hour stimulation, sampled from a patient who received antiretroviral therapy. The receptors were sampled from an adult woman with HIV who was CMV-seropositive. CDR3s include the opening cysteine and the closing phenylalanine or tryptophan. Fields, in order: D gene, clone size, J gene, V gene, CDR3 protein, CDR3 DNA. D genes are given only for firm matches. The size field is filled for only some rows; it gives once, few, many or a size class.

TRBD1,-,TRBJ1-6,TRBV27,CASSLSGQGVSSYNSPLHF,TGTGCCAGCAGTTTATCGGGGCAGGGGGTCAGCTCCTATAATTCACCCCTCCACTTT
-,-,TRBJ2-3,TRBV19,CASSILGGDTQYF,TGTGCCAGTAGTATTTTAGGGGGAGATACGCAGTATTTT
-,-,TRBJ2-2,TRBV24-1,CATGAGTHSNTGELFF,TGTGCCACCGGGGCCGGAACCCATAGTAACACCGGGGAGCTGTTTTTT
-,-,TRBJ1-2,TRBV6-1,CASSEAQHTNYGYTF,TGTGCCAGCAGTGAAGCGCAGCATACTAACTATGGCTACACCTTC
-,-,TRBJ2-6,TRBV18,CASSRTGTNVVASGANVLTF,TGTGCCAGCTCCCGGACCGGGACAAATGTCGTCGCTTCTGGGGCCAACGTCCTGACTTTC
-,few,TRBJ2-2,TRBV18,CASSPPQDTGELFF,TGTGCCAGCTCACCGCCGCAGGACACCGGGGAGCTGTTTTTT
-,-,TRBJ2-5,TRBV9,CASSVIGDHSTQYF,TGTGCCAGCAGCGTAATAGGGGACCATTCGACCCAGTACTTC
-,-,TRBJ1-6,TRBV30,CAWSVGGGLRSPLHF,TGTGCCTGGAGTGTAGGGGGGGGGTTGCGATCACCCCTCCACTTT
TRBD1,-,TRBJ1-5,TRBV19,CASSLNRDSTYSNQPQHF,TGTGCCAGTAGTTTAAATCGGGACAGCACATATAGCAATCAGCCCCAGCATTTT
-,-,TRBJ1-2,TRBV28,CASSTTGQGAFRDLGGYTF,TGTGCCAGCAGCACAACGGGGCAGGGAGCCTTCAGGGATTTGGGCGGCTACACCTTC
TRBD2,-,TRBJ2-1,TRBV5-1,CASSRRTSGTYNEQFF,TGCGCCAGCAGCAGGCGGACTAGCGGAACCTACAATGAGCAGTTCTTC
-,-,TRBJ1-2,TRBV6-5,CASGRTQLYGYTF,TGTGCCAGCGGGCGGACACAACTCTATGGCTACACCTTC
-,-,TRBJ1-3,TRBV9,CASSGREPNPLSGNTIYF,TGTGCCAGCAGCGGAAGAGAACCCAATCCTCTCTCTGGAAACACCATATATTTT
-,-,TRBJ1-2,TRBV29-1,CSVDRNRAMDGYTF,TGCAGCGTTGATAGGAACAGGGCAATGGATGGCTACACCTTC
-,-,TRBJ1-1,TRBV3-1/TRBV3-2,CASSQTLNTEAFF,TGTGCCAGCAGTCAGACATTGAACACTGAAGCTTTCTTT
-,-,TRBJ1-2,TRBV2,CASRMEIRLQRGYTF,TGTGCCAGCCGGATGGAAATTAGGCTACAACGTGGCTACACCTTC
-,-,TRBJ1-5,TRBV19,CASTRGVNQPQHF,TGTGCCAGTACGAGGGGGGTGAATCAGCCCCAGCATTTT
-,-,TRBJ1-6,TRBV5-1,CASSPGGDNNSPLHF,TGCGCCAGCAGCCCGGGGGGAGATAATAATTCACCCCTCCACTTT
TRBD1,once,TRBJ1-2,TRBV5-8,CASKFRDRGFRGYTF,TGTGCCAGCAAATTCCGGGACAGGGGATTTAGGGGCTACACCTTC
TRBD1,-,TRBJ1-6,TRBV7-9,CASSLQQGSNSPLHF,TGTGCCAGCAGCTTACAACAGGGGTCTAATTCACCCCTCCACTTT
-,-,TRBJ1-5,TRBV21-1,CASSKAETENQPQHF,TGTGCCAGCAGCAAAGCCGAGACAGAGAACCAGCCCCAGCATTTT
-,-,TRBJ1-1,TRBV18,CASSPSGDDTEAFF,TGTGCCAGCTCACCATCCGGGGACGACACTGAAGCTTTCTTT
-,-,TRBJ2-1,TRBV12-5,CASGLRGGYYNEQFF,TGTGCTAGTGGTTTGAGAGGGGGGTACTACAATGAGCAGTTCTTC
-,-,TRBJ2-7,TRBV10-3,CAISEVSDEQYF,TGTGCCATCAGTGAAGTAAGCGACGAGCAGTACTTC
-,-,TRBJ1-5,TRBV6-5,CASTGDISQSQHF,TGTGCCAGCACGGGTGACATCTCGCAATCCCAGCATTTT
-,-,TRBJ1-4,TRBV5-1,CASSLVFRSGEKLFF,TGCGCCAGCAGCTTGGTTTTCCGTAGTGGCGAAAAACTGTTTTTT
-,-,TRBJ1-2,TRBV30,CAWSQEGVGATYGYTF,TGTGCCTGGAGTCAGGAGGGTGTCGGGGCTACCTATGGCTACACCTTC
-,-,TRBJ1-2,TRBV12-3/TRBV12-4,CASSVGQYGYTF,TGTGCCAGCAGTGTCGGACAGTATGGCTACACCTTC
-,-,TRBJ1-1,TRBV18,CASSPSSGSNTEAFF,TGTGCCAGCTCACCCAGTTCGGGTTCGAACACTGAAGCTTTCTTT
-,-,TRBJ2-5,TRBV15,CATSKAGPGGETQYF,TGTGCCACCAGCAAGGCGGGCCCCGGAGGCGAGACCCAGTACTTC
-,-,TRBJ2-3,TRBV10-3,CAISLTLGDPTDTQYF,TGTGCCATCAGTCTAACACTAGGGGATCCGACAGATACGCAGTATTTT
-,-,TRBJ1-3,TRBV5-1,CASSLAGAGNTIYF,TGCGCCAGCAGCTTGGCTGGGGCTGGAAACACCATATATTTT
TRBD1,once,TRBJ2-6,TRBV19,CASIGWGTGGAGANVLTF,TGTGCCAGTATTGGGTGGGGGACAGGGGGCGCTGGGGCCAACGTCCTGACTTTC
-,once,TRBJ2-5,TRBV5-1,CASSLGGVRETQYF,TGCGCCAGCAGCTTGGGGGGGGTCAGAGAGACCCAGTACTTC
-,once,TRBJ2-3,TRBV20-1,CSASELTDTQYF,TGCAGTGCTAGTGAGCTCACAGATACGCAGTATTTT